This T cell receptor beta chain is from a study of T cell responses to AZD1222 COVID-19 vaccine. Broader study findings: Vaccine-related CD4 TCRs covered spike, predominating at 160-218 and 743-854. Samples come after the peak T cell response, not at day 14. Seropositive at baseline were only a handful of AZD1222 recipients. The donor group comprised mostly white British people and more females; the analysis possibly underestimated clonal diversity.

Comments on this clone: Its target is not known.

CDR1 and CDR2 from the germline V gene are LNHDA and SQIVND (reference sequence). This CDR3 is 15 amino acids long. Trimming cost V 6 bases and J 1 base; bases outside gene matches: 6. Clones were read by immunoSEQ multiplex PCR, and TCRdb kept only the in-frame ones, dropping some. The data hold 150,000 to 160,000 clones, with approximately 90% observed a single time. The source material was peripheral blood, sampled after recovery from COVID-19. This TCR derives from an adult who had recovered from COVID-19. The V gene is TRBV19, the J gene TRBJ1-2; 9 bases are shared with TRBD1. CDR3 sequence (DNA): TGTGCCAGTAGACGACCGGGACAGGGTAACTATGGCTACACCTTC. It is translated as CASRRPGQGNYGYTF.